This is a list of T cell receptor beta chains from one sample in a study of response to subunit inactivated influenza vaccine. TCRdb fed the RT-PCR reads into MiXCR, producing one record per CDR3 protein. The table shows roughly 790,000 distinct CDR3 sequences, with 21% occurring only once. The starting material was PBMCs from blood, obtained roughly 5 days after vaccination. All receptors derive from a man aged 45-65 years who received an inactivated influenza vaccine. CDR3s include the opening cysteine and the closing phenylalanine or tryptophan. The D gene is left open where the match is weak. The size of a clone is reported for some rows only, either as once, few or many, or as a class for expanded clones.

d_gene	v_gene	abundance	j_gene	CDR3nt	CDR3aa
-	TRBV24-1	few	TRBJ2-1	TGTGCCACCAGCGGTTCTACTCTCACCGCCGACAGCGACAATGAGCAGTTCTTC	CATSGSTLTADSDNEQFF
-	TRBV28	-	TRBJ2-1	TGTGCCAGCAGGGGGCCGGCGGGGCTCAATGAGCAGTTCTTC	CASRGPAGLNEQFF
-	TRBV29-1	few	TRBJ2-7	TGCAGCGTTGAAGTTAACGGGGAAGACTACGAGCAGTACTTC	CSVEVNGEDYEQYF
TRBD2	TRBV7-3	-	TRBJ2-1	TGTGCCAGCAGCCAAGCGGGAGGGCCGGGGTTGCGCAATGAGCAGTTCTTC	CASSQAGGPGLRNEQFF
-	TRBV20-1	few	TRBJ2-2	TGCAGTGCCCCCCCGTTAGAGGGGAACACCGGGGAGCTGTTTTTT	CSAPPLEGNTGELFF
TRBD2	TRBV7-2	many	TRBJ2-5	TGTGCTAGCAGCTTAGGACTAGCGGAAGAGACCCAGTACTTC	CASSLGLAEETQYF
TRBD2	TRBV5-1	few	TRBJ2-3	TGCGCCAGCGGATCGCGGGAGGGCCTAGCAGATACGCAGTATTTT	CASGSREGLADTQYF
-	TRBV11-2	many	TRBJ2-2	TGTGCCAGCAGCTTATCTTCAGGGGAACTGTTTTTT	CASSLSSGELFF
-	TRBV13	many	TRBJ2-3	TGTGCCAGCAGCTTACTAGAGTTTGGCACAGATACGCAGTATTTT	CASSLLEFGTDTQYF
-	TRBV4-3	few	TRBJ2-7	TGCGCCAGCAGCCAAGACCCTGGGACCTACGAGCAGTACTTC	CASSQDPGTYEQYF
-	TRBV5-1	-	TRBJ1-4	TGCGCCAGCACCGGGCAGGACCCAGGGAATGAAAAACTGTTTTTT	CASTGQDPGNEKLFF
TRBD1	TRBV20-1	-	TRBJ2-7	TGCAGTGCTGGAGTCAGGGGGCGTTACGAGCAGTACTTC	CSAGVRGRYEQYF
TRBD2	TRBV20-1	few	TRBJ2-7	TGCAGTGCCCCTAGCGGGACAGTTTTTTCCTACGAGCAGTACTTC	CSAPSGTVFSYEQYF
-	TRBV7-3	-	TRBJ2-2	TGTGCCAGCAGCTTACTGCAGAGTCCAGGGGAGCTGTTTTTT	CASSLLQSPGELFF
-	TRBV3-1	few	TRBJ1-1	TGTGCCAGCAGCCAAGGTAAAGGTGCTGAAGCTTTCTTT	CASSQGKGAEAFF
TRBD1	TRBV12-3/TRBV12-4	few	TRBJ1-1	TGTGCCAGCAGAACAGGGGGATACACTGAAGCTTTCTTT	CASRTGGYTEAFF
-	TRBV7-2	few	TRBJ2-3	TGTGCCAGCACCTTTGATCCGGGACCCTTGGCTGATACGCAGTATTTT	CASTFDPGPLADTQYF
-	TRBV15	-	TRBJ2-5	TGTGCCACCAGCAGAGGGACAGCGATAGAGACCCAGTACTTC	CATSRGTAIETQYF
TRBD2	TRBV7-6	many	TRBJ2-3	TGTGCCAGCAGCTCCCCGGTAAAAGCGGGAGAGGTGACAGATACGCAGTATTTT	CASSSPVKAGEVTDTQYF
TRBD2	TRBV12-3/TRBV12-4	-	TRBJ2-4	TGTGCCAGCAGTTTTAATCCTAGCGGGATAGCCAAAAACATTCAGTACTTC	CASSFNPSGIAKNIQYF
-	TRBV10-3	few	TRBJ2-7	TGTGCCACCACGATTGAGGGATACGAGCAGTACTTC	CATTIEGYEQYF
-	TRBV5-3	many	TRBJ1-2	TGTGCCAGTACGCCGAGAAGATACAGGGAAGCTCCTAACTATGGCTACACCTTC	CASTPRRYREAPNYGYTF
-	TRBV6-5	-	TRBJ1-2	TGTGCCAGCATAACTCCCACAGGGAGAAACCCTAACTATGGCTACACCTTC	CASITPTGRNPNYGYTF
-	TRBV20-1	-	TRBJ2-7	TGCAGTGCTAGCCGGGCGAACGAGCAGTACTTC	CSASRANEQYF
-	TRBV4-1	-	TRBJ2-7	TGCGCCAGCAGCCCTCATGACACGTACGAGCAGTACTTC	CASSPHDTYEQYF
-	TRBV6-2/TRBV6-3	few	TRBJ2-1	TGTGCCAGCAGTCCTGGGGACCGTCAGATCAATGAGCAGTTCTTC	CASSPGDRQINEQFF
-	TRBV20-1	few	TRBJ2-1	TGCAGTGCTAGAGGTGAGACAGGAGTAAGGATCTTC	CSARGETGVRIF
TRBD1	TRBV6-1	few	TRBJ2-7	TGTGCCACCGTAGACAGGGTAAGGCTGTACTTC	CATVDRVRLYF
TRBD1	TRBV24-1	few	TRBJ2-1	TGTGCCACCAGTGGCGCGGGGACAGGGACCTACAATGAGCAGTTCTTC	CATSGAGTGTYNEQFF
TRBD1	TRBV28	-	TRBJ1-5	TGTGCCAGCACCCCAGGGGGGAGCAATCAGCCCCAGCATTTT	CASTPGGSNQPQHF
TRBD1	TRBV5-1	once	TRBJ2-5	TGCGCCAGCAGCAACGGACAGGGCGCCCAGTACTTC	CASSNGQGAQYF
-	TRBV21-1	few	TRBJ2-2	TGTGCCAGCAGCAGACTAGCGGGAGTGGTCGGGGAGCTGTTTTTT	CASSRLAGVVGELFF
-	TRBV12-3/TRBV12-4	few	TRBJ2-7	TGTGCCAGCAGTTTCGGCGGGGGCCTATACGAGCAGTACTTC	CASSFGGGLYEQYF
-	TRBV7-2	many	TRBJ2-1	TGTGCCAGCAGCTTAGGTCAAAGACTAGGTCTATCCTACAATGAGCAGTTCTTC	CASSLGQRLGLSYNEQFF
-	TRBV3-1	many	TRBJ1-1	TGTGCCAGCAGCCAAGCAAGGGGCACAGCTTTCTTT	CASSQARGTAFF
-	TRBV2	once	TRBJ2-2	TGTGCCAGCAGGGAAGGCCCGTTTACGGACACCGGGGAGCTGTTTTTT	CASREGPFTDTGELFF
-	TRBV28	few	TRBJ2-1	TGTGCCAGCAGTTTCCTCAGGGAAGACCCGAATGAGCAGTTCTTC	CASSFLREDPNEQFF
TRBD1	TRBV29-1	-	TRBJ1-1	TGCAGCGTTGAAGAGGGGGGCAGGGGGGACACTGAAGCTTTCTTT	CSVEEGGRGDTEAFF
-	TRBV24-1	few	TRBJ2-7	TGTGCCACCAGTGACCCTGACAGCTCCTACGAGCAGTACTTC	CATSDPDSSYEQYF
TRBD2	TRBV20-1	-	TRBJ2-5	TGCAGTGCTTTACCGACTAGCGGGGAAGAGACCCAGTACTTC	CSALPTSGEETQYF
-	TRBV24-1	few	TRBJ2-5	TGTGCCACCAGTGATTTCCGGGGAGGTGAGACCCAGTACTTC	CATSDFRGGETQYF